This T cell receptor (beta chain) emerged from a study of T cell repertoires in cytomegalovirus infection. Turning to the study itself: Both recently identified HLA-C-restricted and well-studied HLA-B-restricted CMV epitopes were used in the study. It can be stated that public TCR beta signatures indicated CMV infection as well as a matching HLA type. General study findings and limits: Within the response measured ex vivo, HLA-C-restricted CMV-specific TCR beta clonotypes were dominant.

From germline, CDR1 is PRHDT and CDR2 FYEKMQ (reference sequence). The V end was cut by 5 bases, the J end by 5 bases, with 21 bases between. The CDR3 runs 16 residues. MiXCR was run by TCRdb on the reads, yielding one entry per CDR3 protein. Of about 770,000 distinct CDR3 sequences listed, almost 30% are singletons. About this clonotype itself: Its antigen is not known.

This specimen was cultured CD8+ T cells from PBMCs, taken from culture after CMV antigen stimulation. The chain is built from TRBV13 and TRBJ1-2, with no clear D. The clonotype was recovered from a human donor in good health (CMV status not recorded). Some clones in this sample may be carry-over from other donors' samples. DNA for the CDR3: TGTGCCAGCAGCGAGTCCGGAGGTAGGCTGTGGTATGGCTACACCTTC. Residues: CASSESGGRLWYGYTF. Based on the CDR3 plus reference TRBV13 and TRBJ1-2, the full variable domain is AAGVIQSPRHLIKEKRETATLKCYPIPRHDTVYWYQQGPGQDPQFLISFYEKMQSDKGSIPDRFSAQQFSDYHSELNMSSLELGDSALYFCASSESGGRLWYGYTFGSGTRLTVV.